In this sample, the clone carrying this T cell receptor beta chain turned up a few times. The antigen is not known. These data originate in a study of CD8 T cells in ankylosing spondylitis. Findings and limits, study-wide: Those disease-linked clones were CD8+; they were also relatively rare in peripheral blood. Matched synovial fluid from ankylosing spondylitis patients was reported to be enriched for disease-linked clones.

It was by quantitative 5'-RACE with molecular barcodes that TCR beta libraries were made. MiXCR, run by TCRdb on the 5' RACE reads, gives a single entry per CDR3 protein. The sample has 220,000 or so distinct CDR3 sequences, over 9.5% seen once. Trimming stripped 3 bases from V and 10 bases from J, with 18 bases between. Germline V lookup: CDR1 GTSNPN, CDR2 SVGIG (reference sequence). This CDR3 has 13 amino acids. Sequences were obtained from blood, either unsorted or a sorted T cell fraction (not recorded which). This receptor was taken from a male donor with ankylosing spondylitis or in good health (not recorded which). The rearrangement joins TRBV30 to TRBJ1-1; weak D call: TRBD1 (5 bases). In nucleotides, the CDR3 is TGTGCCTGGAGCAGGGCCTATGACCGATTAGCTTTCTTT. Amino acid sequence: CAWSRAYDRLAFF. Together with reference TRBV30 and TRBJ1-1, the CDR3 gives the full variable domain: SQTIHQWPATLVQPVGSPLSLECTVEGTSNPNLYWYRQAAGRGLQLLFYSVGIGQISSEVPQNLSASRPQDRQFILSSKKLLLSDSGFYLCAWSRAYDRLAFFGQGTRLTVV.